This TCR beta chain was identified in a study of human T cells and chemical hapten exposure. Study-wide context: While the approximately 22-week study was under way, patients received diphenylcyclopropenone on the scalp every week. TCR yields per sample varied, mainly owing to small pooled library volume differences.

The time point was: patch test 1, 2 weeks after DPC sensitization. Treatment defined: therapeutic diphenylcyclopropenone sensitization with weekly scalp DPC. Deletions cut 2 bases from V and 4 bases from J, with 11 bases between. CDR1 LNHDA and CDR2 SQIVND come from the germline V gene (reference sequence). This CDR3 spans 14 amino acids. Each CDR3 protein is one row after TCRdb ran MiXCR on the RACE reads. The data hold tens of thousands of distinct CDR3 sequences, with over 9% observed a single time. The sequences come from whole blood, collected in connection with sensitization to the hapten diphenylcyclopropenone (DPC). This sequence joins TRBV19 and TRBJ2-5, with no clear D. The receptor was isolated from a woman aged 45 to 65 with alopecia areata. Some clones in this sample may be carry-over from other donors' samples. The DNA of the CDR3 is TGTGCCAGTAGTATAACCCAAACCCCAGAGACCCAGTACTTC. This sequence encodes CASSITQTPETQYF.